A single sample gave rise to the 22 T cell receptor beta chains below, sequenced in a study of T cell responses to AZD1222 COVID-19 vaccine. This table comes from immunoSEQ multiplex PCR, and its TCRdb copy is limited to in-frame clones, with some not included. The profile shows some 75,000 clones, 70% to 90% of them singletons. Sequencing was performed on peripheral blood, taken on day 0 of AZD1222 vaccination. The receptors derive from an adult in good health.

This chain joins TRBV5-1 and TRBJ2-1, with 7 bases matching TRBD1. Germline assignment: CDR1 SGHRS and CDR2 YFSETQ. After removal of 1 base from V and 2 bases from J, the junction contained 3 bases not matched to a gene. The CDR3 is made up of 15 amino acids. In nucleotides, the CDR3 is TGCGCCAGCAGCTTGACAGGGGATGCCTACAATGAGCAGTTCTTC. Translating it yields CASSLTGDAYNEQFF.

The rearrangement uses TRBV29-1 and TRBJ1-1, with TRBD1 identical over 8 bases. Germline V gene sequence: CDR1 SQVTM, CDR2 ANQGSEA. The CDR3 has 13 residues. The V gene end was trimmed by 5 bases and the J gene end by 6 bases; junction bases not matched to a gene: 8. The CDR3 DNA is TGCAGCGTTCAGTTGGACAGGGAGGCTGAAGCTTTCTTT. Translation gives CSVQLDREAEAFF. Complete variable domain (other parts from reference TRBV29-1 and TRBJ1-1): SAVISQKPSRDICQRGTSLTIQCQVDSQVTMMFWYRQQPGQSLTLIATANQGSEATYESGFVIDKFPISRPNLTFSTLTVSNMSPEDSSIYLCSVQLDREAEAFFGQGTRLTVV.

This clone was observed once. The rearrangement links TRBV5-4 to TRBJ2-5; a weak D match, TRBD2 (5 bases). Trimming removed 3 bases from V and 5 bases from J, with 8 bases in between. CDR3 length: 12 amino acids. The germline CDR1 and CDR2 sequences are SGHNT and YYREEE (reference sequence). The CDR3 DNA sequence: TGTGCCAGCAGCTCACGCGGGGAGACCCAGTACTTC. Translated: CASSSRGETQYF. Together with reference TRBV5-4 and TRBJ2-5, the CDR3 gives the full variable domain: ETGVTQSPTHLIKTRGQQVTLRCSSQSGHNTVSWYQQALGQGPQFIFQYYREEENGRGNFPPRFSGLQFPNYSSELNVNALELDDSALYLCASSSRGETQYFGPGTRLLVL.

The gene calls are TRBV6-5 and TRBJ1-1; 9 nucleotides align to TRBD1. The CDR3 consists of 13 residues. Germline CDR1 reads MNHEY; CDR2 reads SVGAGI. V shed 7 bases, J shed 3 bases, and the junction held 3 bases outside the gene matches. The CDR3 region has the DNA TGTGCCAGCAAACGACAGGGGGACACTGAAGCTTTCTTT. Protein: CASKRQGDTEAFF.

This sequence joins TRBV28 and TRBJ2-1; TRBD2 agrees at 7 bases. Germline CDR1 is MDHEN and CDR2 is SYDVKM. The length of the CDR3 is 13 residues. The V and J ends lost 7 bases and 7 bases, in that order; junction bases with no gene match: 7. The CDR3 coding sequence is TGTGCCAGCAACAGACTAGCAGGTAATGAGCAGTTCTTC. Its protein is CASNRLAGNEQFF.

This clone was seen only a few times. The genes are TRBV7-2 and TRBJ1-2, with 9 bases fitting TRBD1. The CDR3 has 14 residues. With 0 bases clipped from V and 5 bases from J, the junction kept 1 base outside the gene matches. The germline V gene encodes CDR1 SGHTA and CDR2 FQGNSA. CDR3 region: CASSLATGGYGYTF. CDR3 DNA sequence: TGTGCCAGCAGCTTAGCGACAGGGGGTTATGGCTACACCTTC.

The chain couples TRBV7-2 to TRBJ2-1; 7 nucleotides match TRBD2. J lost 1 base, V lost 3 bases, and 6 bases had no gene match. The germline V gene has CDR1 SGHTA and CDR2 FQGNSA. This CDR3 has 16 amino acids. DNA of the CDR3: TGTGCCAGCAGCTTTAGCGGGCTACCTTCCTACAATGAGCAGTTCTTC. Its translation: CASSFSGLPSYNEQFF.

The CDR3 nucleotides are TGTGCCAGCAGTCGGGACTCGGGTCCCCCAGATACGCAGTATTTT. Its protein is CASSRDSGPPDTQYF. The chain has TRBV2 and TRBJ2-3; D perhaps matches TRBD2 (6 bases). Trimming stripped 5 bases from V and 4 bases from J, with 16 bases between. The CDR3 spans 15 residues. Germline-derived CDR1 and CDR2 are SNHLY and FYNNEI.

The chain recombines TRBV24-1 with TRBJ2-5; weak D call: TRBD2 (6 bases). This CDR3 is built from 16 residues. V gave up 1 base and J gave up 1 base, with 12 bases separating them. CDR1 is KGHDR and CDR2 is SFDVKD in the germline V gene. This CDR3 is CATSDFDLASQETQYF. The CDR3 nucleotides read TGTGCCACCAGTGATTTTGACCTAGCGAGCCAAGAGACCCAGTACTTC.

This sequence joins TRBV7-2 and TRBJ2-2; D remains unclear. This CDR3 contains 16 residues. Trimming took off 0 bases at V and 0 bases at J, with 8 bases between the two ends. Germline CDR1 reads SGHTA; CDR2 reads FQGNSA. The CDR3 DNA is TGTGCCAGCAGCTTAGCGCCTCCGCCGAACACCGGGGAGCTGTTTTTT. Amino acids: CASSLAPPPNTGELFF.

This clone was counted between two and nine times. J is TRBJ1-4 and V is TRBV2; D gene ambiguous. CDR3 length equals 15 residues. Germline V gene data show CDR1 as SNHLY and CDR2 as FYNNEI. Trimming removed 0 bases from V and 7 bases from J, with 12 bases in between. The CDR3 protein is CASSEALQLSEKLFF. The CDR3 DNA follows: TGTGCCAGCAGTGAAGCGCTCCAGTTAAGTGAAAAACTGTTTTTT.

This sequence joins TRBV27 and TRBJ1-3, with 7 bases lining up with TRBD1. Germline assignment: CDR1 MNHEY and CDR2 SMNVEV (reference sequence). The ends lost 5 bases at V and 4 bases at J; junction bases unmatched: 8. The CDR3 length is 15 residues. In nucleotides, the CDR3 is TGTGCCAGCAGTCCGGCGAGGGGGCAGGGAAACACCATATATTTT. It yields the protein CASSPARGQGNTIYF.

This chain uses TRBV4-1 with TRBJ2-7; no firm D call. Germline loops: CDR1 MGHRA, CDR2 YSYEKL. This CDR3 spans 16 amino acids. With 3 bases removed from V and 0 bases from J, the gap between germline ends came to 15 bases. The CDR3 loop is CASSQCHRSLSYEQYV. The CDR3 DNA reads as TGCGCCAGCAGCCAGTGTCATCGGTCCCTCTCCTACGAGCAGTACGTC.

The V call is TRBV7-8, the J call TRBJ1-1, with TRBD1 identical over 8 bases. The V and J ends lost 1 base and 4 bases, in that order; junction bases with no gene match: 11. Germline-derived CDR1 and CDR2 are SGHVS and FQNEAQ. The CDR3 spans 17 residues. The CDR3 bases are TGTGCCAGCAGCTTAGAGGGGAGGGGCAGGGGGCTCACTGAAGCTTTCTTT. Amino acids: CASSLEGRGRGLTEAFF.

This sequence joins TRBV19 and TRBJ1-1; D may be TRBD1 (5 bases). This CDR3 has 19 residues. The germline V gene has CDR1 LNHDA and CDR2 SQIVND (reference sequence). V dropped 4 bases and J dropped 0 bases, with 24 bases sitting between them. The CDR3 bases are TGTGCCAGTAGTAGAGTTGGGTACAGGAATAAGGTGATGAACACTGAAGCTTTCTTT. This sequence encodes CASSRVGYRNKVMNTEAFF.

The chain couples TRBV10-3 to TRBJ2-7, with 8 bases lining up with TRBD1. Germline V CDR1 and CDR2: ENHRY, SYGVKD. CDR3 length: 13 residues. V dropped 8 bases and J dropped 0; count of bases not matched to a gene: 3. The CDR3 loop reads CAIGTGRSYEQYV. As DNA, the CDR3 is TGTGCCATCGGGACAGGACGCTCCTACGAGCAGTACGTC.

The CDR3 spells CASSQGPDRSGELFF. In nucleotides, the CDR3 is TGTGCCAGCAGCCAAGGACCGGACAGGTCCGGGGAGCTGTTTTTT. V and J are TRBV3-1 (or the pseudogene TRBV3-2) and TRBJ2-2; 7 positions agree with TRBD1. The CDR3 spans 15 residues. J was trimmed by 6 bases and V by 1 base; bases with no gene match: 5. Per germline, CDR1 LGHDT and CDR2 YNNKEL (reference sequence).

J is TRBJ2-7 and V is TRBV10-3; 8 nucleotides match TRBD2. CDR1 ENHRY and CDR2 SYGVKD come from the germline V gene. The J segment lost 5 bases and the V segment lost 6 bases, leaving 9 bases of the junction unmatched. The CDR3 has 14 amino acids. CDR3 sequence (DNA): TGTGCCATCAGCGGGGGGGGCCTCTACGACGAGCAGTACTTC. Translating it yields CAISGGGLYDEQYF.

This sequence joins TRBV19 and TRBJ1-1; D ambiguous. Trimming took off 7 bases at V and 0 bases at J, with 12 bases between the two ends. The CDR3 runs to 14 residues. CDR1 is LNHDA, CDR2 SQIVND, per germline (reference sequence). The CDR3 loop is CASTNQQLNTEAFF. The DNA of the CDR3 is TGTGCCAGTACCAATCAACAGCTGAACACTGAAGCTTTCTTT.

The chain uses TRBV4-2 and TRBJ2-1, with D uncertain. The CDR3 totals 14 residues. Trimming removed 0 bases at V and 3 bases at J, with 6 bases between. CDR1 LGHNA and CDR2 YNFKEQ come from the germline V gene. The CDR3, as DNA: TGTGCCAGCAGCCAAGAGGCGCTCTACAATGAGCAGTTCTTC. Translation gives CASSQEALYNEQFF.

CDR3 nucleotides: TGTGCCAGTACGATGGTCTACGTGAACACTGAAGCTTTCTTT. Translation gives CASTMVYVNTEAFF. The genes are TRBV18 and TRBJ1-1; D remains unclear. CDR1 KGHSH and CDR2 LQKENI come from the germline V gene. The CDR3 consists of 14 residues. V was shortened by 9 bases and J by 0 bases, with 14 bases between the two germline ends.

V usage is TRBV7-8 and J usage is TRBJ2-7; the match to TRBD2 covers 9 bases. V was clipped by 5 bases and J by 2 bases; unmatched bases: 13. This CDR3 spans 17 amino acids. Germline V gene lookup returns CDR1 SGHVS and CDR2 FQNEAQ. The CDR3 bases are TGTGCCAGCAGCGTGACTAGCGGAGGACCGGCGACCTACGAGCAGTACTTC. It translates to CASSVTSGGPATYEQYF.